This T cell receptor beta chain stems from a study of beta chain features in type 1 diabetes. The overall study: All samples yielded over 95,000,000 examined sorted cells. Study-level findings and limits: TCRB repertoires of naive, central memory and Treg cells appeared more similar among patients than among healthy donors. High TCR expression in some cells could lead to their over-representation in cDNA sequencing. Patients with Type 1 diabetes showed moderately but significantly shorter TCRB CDR3s in all four CD4+ subsets.

As every portion of the isolated RNA was reverse transcribed, the sequencing read expressed TCRB transcripts. Sequenced by immunoSEQ multiplex PCR; TCRdb stores in-frame clones only, minus some. The sample shows 640,000 or so clones, about 14% of them seen only once. From germline, CDR1 is MNHEY and CDR2 SVGAGI. This CDR3 region has 14 residues. Trimming pared 6 bases from V and 8 bases from J, leaving 19 bases between. This clone was seen only a few times. Its antigen is as yet unknown. Averaging approximately 120 mL, one heparinised blood draw was given by each donor. Sample: naive CD4+ T cells from blood. The genes are TRBV6-5 and TRBJ1-2, with D tentatively TRBD1 (6 bases). This clonotype was obtained from a man younger than 35 with type 1 diabetes. DNA of the CDR3: TGTGCCAGCAGCTTTTGGGGGCCCCGAGACGGCTACACCTTC. Protein: CASSFWGPRDGYTF.